One and the same sample provided the 12 T cell receptor beta chains below, sequenced in a study of T cell repertoires in cytomegalovirus infection. These receptors' antigens are unknown. MiXCR, run by TCRdb on the reads, gives a single entry per CDR3 protein. Among approximately 110,000 distinct CDR3 sequences, less than 30% were seen once, and the ten largest hold about 81%. The sequenced sample was CD8+ T cells from cultured PBMCs, obtained from culture after CMV antigen stimulation. The receptors derive from a human donor in good health (CMV status not recorded). Some clones in this sample may be carry-over from other donors' samples.

This clonotype was observed a few times. This rearrangement joins TRBV27 to TRBJ2-7, with D possibly being TRBD2 (6 bases). This CDR3 spans 15 amino acids. In germline, CDR1 is MNHEY, CDR2 SMNVEV (reference sequence). Between the trimmed V and J ends, which lost 0 bases and 3 bases, there was a span of 12 bases. Here the CDR3 reads CASSLSLGLRYEQYF. In DNA form, the CDR3 reads TGTGCCAGCAGTTTATCGCTCGGACTACGCTACGAGCAGTACTTC.

J is TRBJ1-2 and V is TRBV29-1; no clear D. The V gene's germline CDR1 is SQVTM and CDR2 ANQGSEA. Between the trimmed V and J ends, which lost 5 bases and 8 bases, there was a span of 12 bases. The CDR3 loop spans 11 amino acids. As DNA, the CDR3 is TGCAGCGTTCCCGAAGTGAGCGGCTACACCTTC. Its translation is CSVPEVSGYTF.

This clonotype was counted only a few times. The J gene is TRBJ2-6, the V gene TRBV7-9, with D unresolved. Germline V gives CDR1 SEHNR, CDR2 FQNEAQ (reference sequence). This CDR3 comprises 14 residues. The ends were cut back, 3 bases at V and 4 bases at J, with 7 bases in the middle. CDR3 sequence reads: CASSFPIGANVLTF. The DNA of the CDR3 is TGTGCCAGCAGCTTCCCTATCGGGGCCAACGTCCTGACTTTC.

This clonotype has only a few counts. The CDR3 DNA reads as TGTGCCAGCAGTTGGGATTCCTACGAGCAGTACTTC. Residues: CASSWDSYEQYF. This chain joins TRBV11-2 and TRBJ2-7, with D unclear. The CDR3 contains 12 residues. V was pared by 6 bases and J by 1 base, with 7 bases between. Germline V gives CDR1 SGHAT, CDR2 FQNNGV. Drawing the rest from reference TRBV11-2 and TRBJ2-7, the complete variable domain is EAGVAQSPRYKIIEKRQSVAFWCNPISGHATLYWYQQILGQGPKLLIQFQNNGVVDDSQLPKDRFSAERLKGVDSTLKIQPAKLEDSAVYLCASSWDSYEQYFGPGTRLTVT.

The chain uses TRBV7-6 and TRBJ2-1, with 11 bases that match TRBD2. V lost 3 bases, J lost 13 bases, and 5 bases stayed unmatched. Per germline, CDR1 SGHVS and CDR2 FNYEAQ. The CDR3 contains 13 residues. Here the CDR3 reads CASSLLAGGSQFF. CDR3 DNA: TGTGCCAGCAGCTTGCTAGCGGGGGGATCCCAGTTCTTC.

The sample holds a few counts of this clonotype. J is TRBJ2-5 and V is TRBV28; 7 bases map to TRBD1. Germline loops: CDR1 MDHEN, CDR2 SYDVKM. The CDR3 runs 14 residues. The junction had 4 bases not matched to a gene; V was cut back by 6 bases and J by 0 bases. The CDR3 here is CASSEGGNQETQYF. The CDR3 bases are TGTGCCAGCAGCGAAGGGGGCAACCAAGAGACCCAGTACTTC.

This clonotype was picked up many times. The rearrangement uses TRBV7-3 and TRBJ1-6; D is unclear. Germline V CDR1 and CDR2: SGHTA, FQGTGA. The CDR3 contains 13 residues. Trimming removed 4 bases at V and 12 bases at J, with 13 bases between. CDR3 nucleotide sequence: TGTGCCAGCAGCTCCCTTTTAAGGGAACCCCTCCACTTT. It yields the protein CASSSLLREPLHF. The full variable domain, its missing parts supplied by reference TRBV7-3 and TRBJ1-6, is GAGVSQTPSNKVTEKGKYVELRCDPISGHTALYWYRQSLGQGPEFLIYFQGTGAADDSGLPNDRFFAVRPEGSVSTLKIQRTERGDSAVYLCASSSLLREPLHFGNGTRLTVT.

The chain recombines TRBV27 with TRBJ1-5, with a tentative D call TRBD1 (5 bases). This CDR3 has 13 amino acids. Trimming left V 3 bases short and J 6 bases short, with 9 bases between. Germline V gene data show CDR1 as MNHEY and CDR2 as SMNVEV (reference sequence). Here the CDR3 reads CASSLGVGQPQHF. Written as DNA, the CDR3 is TGTGCCAGCAGTTTGGGGGTCGGTCAGCCCCAGCATTTT.

Ten or more counts support this clonotype. The chain employs TRBV12-3 or TRBV12-4 and TRBJ1-5; perhaps TRBD1 as D (5 bases). The CDR3 covers 15 residues. V gave up 5 bases and J gave up 1 base, with 12 bases separating them. The CDR3 nucleotides read TGTGCCAGCAGTCCCGAAGGGACGAGCAATCAGCCCCAGCATTTT. Amino acid sequence: CASSPEGTSNQPQHF.

CDR3 sequence (DNA): TGTGCCAGCAGCTCCTTCAACACTGAAGCTTTCTTT. The encoded protein is CASSSFNTEAFF. The chain combines TRBV7-4 with TRBJ1-1; D gene unclear. V gave up 4 bases and J gave up 2 bases, with 5 bases separating them. The CDR3 has 12 amino acids. Germline CDR1 reads SGHVT; CDR2 reads SQSDAQ.

This clonotype was recorded many times. V gene TRBV19 combines with J gene TRBJ1-5; D may be TRBD1 (6 bases). Trimming pared 6 bases from V and 7 bases from J, leaving 19 bases between. Germline lookup yields CDR1 LNHDA and CDR2 SQIVND (reference sequence). This CDR3 region has 15 residues. The CDR3 protein is CASSTDSAVGQPQHF. CDR3 DNA: TGTGCCAGTAGCACGGACAGCGCGGTGGGGCAGCCCCAGCATTTT.

The V gene is TRBV28, the J gene TRBJ1-5, with TRBD1 matching 8 bases. The CDR3 loop spans 15 amino acids. Germline CDR1 is MDHEN and CDR2 is SYDVKM. V lost 10 bases to trimming and J lost 4 bases; unmatched junction nucleotides: 12. CDR3 sequence reads: CATEFTGTGNQPQHF. CDR3 in DNA: TGTGCCACCGAATTCACCGGGACAGGAAATCAGCCCCAGCATTTT.